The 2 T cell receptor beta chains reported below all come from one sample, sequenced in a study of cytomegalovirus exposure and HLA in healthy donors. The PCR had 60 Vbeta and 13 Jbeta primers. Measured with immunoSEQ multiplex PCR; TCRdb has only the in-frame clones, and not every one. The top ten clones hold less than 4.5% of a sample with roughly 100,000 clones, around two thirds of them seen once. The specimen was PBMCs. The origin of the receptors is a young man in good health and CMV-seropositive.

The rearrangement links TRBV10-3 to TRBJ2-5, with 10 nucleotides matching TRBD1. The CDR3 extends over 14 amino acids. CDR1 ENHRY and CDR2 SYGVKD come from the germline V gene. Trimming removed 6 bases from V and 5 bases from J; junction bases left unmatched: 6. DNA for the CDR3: TGTGCCATCAGGGTTGGGACAGGGGAGGAGACCCAGTACTTC. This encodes CAIRVGTGEETQYF.

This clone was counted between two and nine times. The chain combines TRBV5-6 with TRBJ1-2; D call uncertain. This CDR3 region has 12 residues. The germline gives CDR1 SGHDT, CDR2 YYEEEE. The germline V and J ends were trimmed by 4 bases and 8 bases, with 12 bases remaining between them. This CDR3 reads CASSPSGFGYTF. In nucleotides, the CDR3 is TGTGCCAGCAGCCCTAGCGGGTTCGGCTACACCTTC.